One and the same sample provided the 7 T cell receptor beta chains below, sequenced in a study of a mutant IDH1 vaccine in newly diagnosed glioma. The data were produced by immunoSEQ multiplex PCR, yet TCRdb's version contains in-frame clones alone and is incomplete. Altogether nearly 35,000 clones are present, about 86% being singletons, with the ten largest covering roughly 22%. Their cognate antigens are unknown. This sample's time point: week 5, during vaccination. Doses comprised 300 ug of mutant IDH1 20-mer peptide each, plus topical imiquimod. The sequenced sample was PBMCs, obtained from a glioma patient whose treatment included an IDH1 peptide vaccine. These receptors were obtained from a man aged 25-45 years with glioma.

The chain couples TRBV5-1 to TRBJ1-1; D ambiguous. CDR1 SGHRS and CDR2 YFSETQ come from the germline V gene. The CDR3 spans 14 residues. Trimming removed 4 bases from V and 2 bases from J, with 12 bases in between. CDR3 sequence: CASSQEGLNTEAFF. DNA for the CDR3: TGCGCCAGCAGCCAGGAAGGGCTTAACACTGAAGCTTTCTTT.

V and J are TRBV9 and TRBJ1-4; D uncertain. CDR1 and CDR2 (germline): SGDLS, YYNGEE. The CDR3 is 15 residues long. Deletions cut 4 bases from V and 0 bases from J, with 10 bases between. In DNA form, the CDR3 reads TGTGCCAGCAGCCCCCCTCCGGCAACTAATGAAAAACTGTTTTTT. The encoded protein is CASSPPPATNEKLFF.

The chain employs TRBV6-6 and TRBJ2-3; tentative D call: TRBD1 (7 bases). The V gene's germline CDR1 is MNHNY and CDR2 SVGAGI (reference sequence). Trimming left V 3 bases short and J 5 bases short, with 15 bases between. The CDR3 covers 15 residues. The CDR3 DNA is TGTGCCAGCAGTTATGGAGGGCAGGGGGGAGATACGCAGTATTTT. Its translation is CASSYGGQGGDTQYF.

The J gene is TRBJ1-2, the V gene TRBV7-3; 7 positions match TRBD1. The germline V gene has CDR1 SGHTA and CDR2 FQGTGA. The length of the CDR3 is 13 residues. Trimming removed 4 bases from V and 4 bases from J; junction bases left unmatched: 3. The chain's CDR3 is CASSSRQGYGYTF. Written as DNA, the CDR3 is TGTGCCAGCAGCTCCAGACAGGGCTATGGCTACACCTTC.

This clone showed up just once. The chain uses TRBV2 and TRBJ1-6; D is perhaps TRBD1 (6 bases). V was cut by 4 bases and J by 0 bases, with 10 bases left in between. Germline V gene sequence: CDR1 SNHLY, CDR2 FYNNEI. CDR3 length equals 16 residues. The CDR3 loop reads CASSAGQSSYNSPLHF. The CDR3 DNA reads as TGTGCCAGCAGTGCTGGACAGAGCTCCTATAATTCACCCCTCCACTTT. Full variable domain (outside the CDR3, taken from reference TRBV2 and TRBJ1-6): EPEVTQTPSHQVTQMGQEVILRCVPISNHLYFYWYRQILGQKVEFLVSFYNNEISEKSEIFDDQFSVERPDGSNFTLKIRSTKLEDSAMYFCASSAGQSSYNSPLHFGNGTRLTVT.

The chain is built from TRBV4-1 and TRBJ2-3, with TRBD2 matching over 7 bases. Trimming cost V 2 bases and J 5 bases; bases outside gene matches: 7. CDR1 is MGHRA and CDR2 is YSYEKL in the germline V gene. This CDR3 is 15 amino acids long. CDR3 protein: CASSQRTRTGDTQYF. The CDR3, as DNA: TGCGCCAGCAGCCAACGGACTAGGACGGGAGATACGCAGTATTTT.

CDR3 nucleotide sequence: TGTGCCAGCAGAGCAAAGGGGGGACGAGGCAATCAGCCCCAGCATTTT. Translation: CASRAKGGRGNQPQHF. This chain links TRBV28 with TRBJ1-5; D might be TRBD1 (6 bases). CDR3 length: 16 residues. The germline gives CDR1 MDHEN, CDR2 SYDVKM. The V end was cut by 6 bases, the J end by 2 bases, with 17 bases between.